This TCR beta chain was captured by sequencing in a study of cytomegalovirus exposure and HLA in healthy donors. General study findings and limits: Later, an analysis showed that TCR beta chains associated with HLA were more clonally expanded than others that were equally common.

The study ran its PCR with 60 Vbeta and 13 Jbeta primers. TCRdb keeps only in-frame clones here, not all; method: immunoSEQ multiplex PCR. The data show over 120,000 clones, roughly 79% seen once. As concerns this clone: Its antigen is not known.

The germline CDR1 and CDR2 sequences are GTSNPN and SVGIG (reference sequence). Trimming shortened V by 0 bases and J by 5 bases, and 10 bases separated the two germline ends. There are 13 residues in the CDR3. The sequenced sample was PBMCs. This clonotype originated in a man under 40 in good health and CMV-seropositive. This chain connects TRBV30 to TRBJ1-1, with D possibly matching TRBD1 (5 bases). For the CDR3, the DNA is TGTGCCTGGAGTGTAACACAGGTGACTGAAGCTTTCTTT. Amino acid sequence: CAWSVTQVTEAFF.